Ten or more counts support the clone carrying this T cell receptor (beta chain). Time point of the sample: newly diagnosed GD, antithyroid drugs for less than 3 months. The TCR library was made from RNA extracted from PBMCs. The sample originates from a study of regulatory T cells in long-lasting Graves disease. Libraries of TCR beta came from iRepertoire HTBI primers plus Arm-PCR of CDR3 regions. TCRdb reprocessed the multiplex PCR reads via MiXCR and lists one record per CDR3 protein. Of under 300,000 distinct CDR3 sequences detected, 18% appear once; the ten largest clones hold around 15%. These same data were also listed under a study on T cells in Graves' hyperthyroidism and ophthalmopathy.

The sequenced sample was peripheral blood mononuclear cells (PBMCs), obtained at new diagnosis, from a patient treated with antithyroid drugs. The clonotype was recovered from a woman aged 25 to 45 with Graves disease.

CDR3 nucleotide sequence: TGTGCCACCGGACAGTACAATGAGCAGTTCTTC. Protein product: CATGQYNEQFF. V is TRBV24-1 and J is TRBJ2-1; TRBD1 might be the D (6 bases). V lost 9 bases to trimming and J lost 4 bases, with 6 bases between them. The germline V gene encodes CDR1 KGHDR and CDR2 SFDVKD. The CDR3 is made up of 11 amino acids.